Each of the 5 T cell receptor beta chains below was sequenced from the same sample in a study of T cells in Graves' hyperthyroidism and ophthalmopathy. Template material for amplifying TCR beta CDR3 regions consisted of RNA transcripts. HTBI primers were used for first-round RT-PCR of the TCR CDR3. In TCRdb, the multiplex PCR reads were re-called with MiXCR into one record per CDR3 protein. The sample includes roughly 520,000 distinct CDR3 sequences, roughly a quarter seen only once; the top ten take 11%. Sequencing used blood. The source is a woman aged 25 to 45 with Graves' ophthalmopathy.

The rearrangement links TRBV10-3 to TRBJ1-2, with 8 positions matching TRBD1. Trimming removed 4 bases from V and 5 bases from J; junction bases left unmatched: 3. The CDR3 has 13 residues. Per germline, CDR1 ENHRY and CDR2 SYGVKD. CDR3 coding DNA: TGTGCCATCAGTGCCGGACAGGGATATGGCTACACCTTC. It is translated as CAISAGQGYGYTF.

This clonotype came up many times. This chain connects TRBV12-3 or TRBV12-4 to TRBJ1-6, with TRBD1 as a possible D gene (5 bases). This CDR3 is built from 14 residues. V lost 6 bases, J lost 6 bases, and 12 bases lay in between. The CDR3 spells CASRQGPTNSPLHF. CDR3 nucleotide sequence: TGTGCCAGCAGGCAGGGACCGACTAATTCACCCCTCCACTTT.

This clonotype has a handful of counts. The chain joins TRBV12-3 or TRBV12-4 to TRBJ2-7; TRBD2 matches 9 bases. V lost 3 bases and J lost 4; bases outside the gene matches: 10. The CDR3 contains 16 residues. The CDR3 bases are TGTGCCAGCAGTTTCGCGGGAGGGTACGTGAGTTACGAGCAGTACTTC. Protein sequence: CASSFAGGYVSYEQYF.

This chain uses TRBV11-2 with TRBJ2-2; 12 nucleotides match TRBD2. CDR3 length: 19 residues. Germline values: CDR1 SGHAT, CDR2 FQNNGV. The J segment lost 4 bases and the V segment lost 5 bases, leaving 14 bases of the junction unmatched. The CDR3 coding sequence is TGTGCCAGCAGCGGCCCGAGGCTAGCGGGGGGGCCCCCCACCGGGGAGCTGTTTTTT. It codes for CASSGPRLAGGPPTGELFF.

Many counts were recorded for this clonotype. The chain is built from TRBV24-1 and TRBJ2-5; D assignment may be TRBD1 or TRBD2 (5 bases each). Germline-derived CDR1 and CDR2 are KGHDR and SFDVKD. V was cut by 0 bases and J by 3 bases, with 19 bases left in between. The CDR3 runs 18 residues. As DNA, the CDR3 is TGTGCCACCAGTGATTTGCAAAAACCGGGACGCAAAAAAGAGACCCAGTACTTC. It specifies CATSDLQKPGRKKETQYF.